The T cell receptor beta chain under discussion was sequenced for a study of blood T cell repertoires in COVID-19 (dated by TCRdb to 2019 to 2021). For context, the study as a whole: Collaborator samples came from the United States, Italy and Spain and covered acute and convalescent phases of COVID-19. Where HLA class I and class II types were available, the types were taken from metadata supplied by the sample provider, not from assay-based typing. The repertoires were made available in a free public database intended to serve as a resource for research on the immune response to SARS-CoV-2. Samples were obtained from the ongoing ImmuneRACE study (first 160 participants) and from 950 to 1,500 subjects provided by 6 global collaborators. Nearly every sample came with metadata listing a de-identified subject ID, COVID-19 status, age in years and sex. The dataset comprised deeply sampled blood TCRbeta repertoires from subjects exposed to, actively infected with, or recovered from COVID-19. The prospective study material was composed of cDNA or gDNA derived from T cells, B-cell-depleted T cells, or PBMCs. On the study overall, not on this receptor specifically: The quantity of clinical and demographic metadata differed by source and by participant and was supplied without curation.

The CDR3 goes from the cysteine to the phenylalanine over 14 residues. Of all the DNA, just the CDR3 is kept, 42 bases in frame from base 1. Compared with germline, V lacks 4 bases and J lacks 8 bases; bases without a gene match: 8. For CDR1 and CDR2, the germline V gene lists SGHTS and YDEGEE. This clone has just a few counts. Its cognate antigen has yet to be identified. Per-base quality was not reported, and no clone a single base away is much larger than it. TCRbeta CDR3 regions were amplified from genomic DNA by means of the immunoSEQ Assay, a bias-controlled multiplex PCR. The published analysis was carried out like this. The number of nucleated cells in each sample was estimated from the amplification of reference gene primers within the assay. Sequence reads were collapsed and filtered to measure the absolute abundance of every unique TCRbeta CDR3 rearrangement. Productive Simpson clonality was computed per sample as the square root of Simpson's diversity index over productive rearrangements. TCRdb carries this immuneACCESS record with in-frame sequences only. Its versions omit some clonotypes, under half of them owing to an unresolved V gene in the studies checked, with the rest unexplained. V, J and clone size are those of that table, while D and trimming were read from the DNA. For this sample the table gives approximately 390,000 clones, of which around 87% were detected only once. Roughly 6.8% of the sample belongs to the ten largest clones.

Each collaborating institution followed its own protocols to collect whole blood in K2EDTA tubes. For TCRbeta analysis, collaborator samples were shipped as frozen whole blood, as isolated PBMCs, or as DNA extracted from either sample type. The sample consisted of peripheral blood. The V and J segments used are TRBV5-8 and TRBJ1-2, with TRBD1 identical over 10 junction bases. The clonotype comes from a man between 18 and 35 years old with active or convalescent COVID-19. The CDR3 protein is CASSAVRTGGGYTF. The nucleotide sequence is given as TGTGCCAGCAGCGCAGTCCGGACAGGGGGAGGCTACACCTTC.